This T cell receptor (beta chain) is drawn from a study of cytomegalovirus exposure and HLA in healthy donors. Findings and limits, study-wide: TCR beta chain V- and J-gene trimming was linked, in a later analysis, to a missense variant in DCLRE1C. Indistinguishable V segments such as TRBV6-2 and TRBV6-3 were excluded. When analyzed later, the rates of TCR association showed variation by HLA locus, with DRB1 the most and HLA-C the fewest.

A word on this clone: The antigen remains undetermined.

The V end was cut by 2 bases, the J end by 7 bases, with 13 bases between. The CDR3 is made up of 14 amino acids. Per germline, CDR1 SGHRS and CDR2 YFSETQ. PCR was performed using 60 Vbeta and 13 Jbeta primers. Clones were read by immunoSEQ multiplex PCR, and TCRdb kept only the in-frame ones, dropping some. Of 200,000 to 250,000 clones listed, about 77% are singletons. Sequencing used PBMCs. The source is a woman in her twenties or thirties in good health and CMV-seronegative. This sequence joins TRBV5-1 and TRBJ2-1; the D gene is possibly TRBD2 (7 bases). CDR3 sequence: CASSFHGGANEQFF. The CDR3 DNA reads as TGCGCCAGCAGCTTCCATGGGGGGGCAAATGAGCAGTTCTTC.